The TCR beta chain under discussion was sequenced for a study of metastatic and nonmetastatic thyroid tumors. The CDR3 totals 12 residues. From germline, CDR1 is MGHRA and CDR2 YSYEKL. V gave up 0 bases and J gave up 6 bases, with 6 bases separating them. Original analysis: Across clinicopathological groups, CDR3 differences served as the basis for building a distant-metastasis classifier for papillary thyroid cancer. Using MiXCR, TCRdb re-called clones from the PCR reads. In this record, the V and J calls reflect TCRdb's handling and not the investigators' own analysis. Among tens of thousands of clones listed, approximately 22% were seen once. Remarks on this clone: The antigen remains undetermined.

Findings and limits, study-wide: When malignant thyroid tumors were compared with benign nodules, TCR beta diversity was reportedly significantly higher in the malignant tumors. This held in both blood and tumor samples.

Treatment of any kind had been given to no patient before thyroid surgery. Input material: blood. The clonotype comes from a female donor with papillary thyroid cancer or a benign thyroid nodule (not recorded which). Some clones in this sample may be carry-over from other donors' samples. This chain joins TRBV4-1 and TRBJ2-7, with D possibly being TRBD1 (5 bases). In DNA, the CDR3 is TGCGCCAGCAGCCAAGATAGGGGCGAGCAGTACTTC. Its translation is CASSQDRGEQYF.